The rows below give T cell receptor beta chains drawn from one sample of a study of T cell responses to AZD1222 COVID-19 vaccine. Clones were sequenced by immunoSEQ multiplex PCR, and TCRdb holds only the in-frame ones, with some missing. The repertoire includes about 140,000 clones, 75% to 90% of them detected once, and about 1.5% sits in the top ten. Material: peripheral blood, obtained on day 0 of AZD1222 vaccination. These receptors all stem from an adult in good health. CDR3s leave out the opening cysteine and the closing phenylalanine or tryptophan. The order of the fields is J gene, D gene, V gene, CDR3 protein. A D gene is named only where the DNA matches it firmly.

TRBJ2-5,TRBD1,TRBV6-5,ASSPGQGFQETQY
TRBJ2-1,TRBD2,TRBV7-6,ASSFVSGSWNEQF
TRBJ1-4,TRBD1,TRBV27,ASSSRDRGEKLF
TRBJ1-1,.,TRBV7-3,ASSLIRNTEAF
TRBJ2-1,TRBD2,TRBV15,ATSPGGSSYNEQF
TRBJ2-2,.,TRBV19,ASSIMARYTGELF
TRBJ2-7,.,TRBV4-2,ASSPSDPPEQY
TRBJ2-7,TRBD1,TRBV5-1,ASSLQVGDRAYEQY
TRBJ2-7,.,TRBV28,ASRKEGFYEQY
TRBJ2-3,TRBD1,TRBV6-5,ASGGTGRDTQY
TRBJ2-7,.,TRBV3-1/TRBV3-2,ASSQVLAYEQY
TRBJ2-1,TRBD2,TRBV11-3,ASSGPRTGLEFDEQF
TRBJ1-5,.,TRBV27,ASSLRGSDYSNQPQH
TRBJ2-1,.,TRBV1,TSSQGLRGSAYNEQF
TRBJ1-1,.,TRBV29-1,SVELNTEAF
TRBJ1-2,.,TRBV6-2/TRBV6-3,ASSPSDNYGYT
TRBJ1-3,.,TRBV5-1,ASSLGENSGNTIY
TRBJ2-2,.,TRBV24-1,ATSDLGRELF
TRBJ1-1,.,TRBV5-1,ASSLGDALNTEAF
TRBJ1-2,.,TRBV7-6,ASSLGPAGRGVYT
TRBJ2-1,TRBD2,TRBV19,ASSITQLAGASSSYNEQF
TRBJ1-1,.,TRBV27,ASHTDPTGPNTEAF
TRBJ1-1,.,TRBV13,ASSLSDTLYTEAF
TRBJ1-5,TRBD1,TRBV6-5,ASKGQGSFQPQH
TRBJ2-3,TRBD1,TRBV10-1,ASSERTGVLDTQY
TRBJ1-5,.,TRBV12-3/TRBV12-4,ASSSGYQPQH
TRBJ1-4,.,TRBV4-1,ASSQGGPNEKLF